This TCR beta chain is from a study of metastatic and nonmetastatic thyroid tumors. Background on the study: Malignant thyroid and benign thyroid patients provided blood and tumor or nodule tissue whose repertoires were compared.

Trimming took off 6 bases at V and 5 bases at J, with 13 bases between the two ends. This CDR3 comprises 13 residues. Germline values: CDR1 LNHDA, CDR2 SQIVND (reference sequence). In its sample, this clone was seen many times. Thyroid surgery was performed in patients who had received no treatment beforehand. TCRdb reanalyzed the PCR reads with MiXCR. The sample yields tens of thousands of clones, less than 15% seen once. This sequence originates from a female donor with papillary thyroid cancer or a benign thyroid nodule (not recorded which). Some clones in this sample may be carry-over from other donors' samples. The rearrangement links TRBV19 to TRBJ1-1; D is perhaps TRBD1 (5 bases). Sequenced sample: blood. The CDR3 reads CASSQGGGTEAFF. DNA for the CDR3: TGTGCCAGTAGCCAGGGAGGAGGGACTGAAGCTTTCTTT.